This T cell receptor (beta chain) was sequenced in a study of PD-L1 blockade in urothelial cancer. Data came from immunoSEQ multiplex PCR; TCRdb stores just in-frame clones and leaves some out. Of around 62,000 clones in the sample, about nine tenths were seen once. This CDR3 comprises 11 residues. V dropped 2 bases and J dropped 8 bases, with 7 bases sitting between them. Looked up from germline, CDR1 is GTSNPN and CDR2 is SVGIG (reference sequence). The sample's time point: peripheral blood 6 weeks after treatment start. Sequencing was performed on PBMCs, taken around atezolizumab (anti-PD-L1) treatment. This clonotype was sampled from a man aged 55 to 70 with urothelial cancer. The V gene is TRBV30, the J gene TRBJ2-1; unclear D gene. The CDR3: CAWSSSDEQFF. The DNA for the CDR3 is TGTGCCTGGAGTTCAAGCGATGAGCAGTTCTTC.